This is a list of T cell receptor beta chains from one sample in a study of blood T cells in healthy people across ages. TCRdb analysed the 5' RACE reads with MiXCR anew, one entry per CDR3 protein. This sample has some 1.4 million distinct CDR3 sequences, with 40% to 50% found just once. Sequences were obtained from blood. These receptors originate from a young woman in good health. Both conserved end residues are part of each CDR3. A D gene is named only where the DNA matches it firmly. The size field is filled for only some rows; it gives once, few, many or a size class.

J gene	D gene	V gene	clone size	CDR3 protein	CDR3 DNA
TRBJ2-5	TRBD2	TRBV25-1	few	CASSPHPGLAGHQETQYF	TGTGCCAGCAGCCCTCACCCAGGACTAGCGGGACACCAAGAGACCCAGTACTTC
TRBJ2-5	-	TRBV24-1	-	CATSDSSTRETQYF	TGTGCCACCAGTGATTCAAGCACTAGGGAGACCCAGTACTTC
TRBJ2-2	-	TRBV3-1	few	CASSKGVAPTGELFF	TGTGCCAGCAGCAAGGGGGTAGCGCCGACCGGGGAGCTGTTTTTT
TRBJ2-7	-	TRBV7-9	many	CASSHTSYEQYF	TGTGCCAGCAGCCATACTTCCTACGAGCAGTACTTC
TRBJ1-4	-	TRBV4-1	-	CASSHDTMQATNEKLFF	TGCGCCAGCAGCCATGATACCATGCAGGCAACTAATGAAAAACTGTTTTTT
TRBJ2-7	TRBD2	TRBV2	few	CASRGLAEQYF	TGTGCCAGCAGGGGACTAGCAGAGCAGTACTTC
TRBJ1-2	-	TRBV27	-	CASSLSVVNYGYTF	TGTGCCAGCAGTTTATCAGTTGTCAACTATGGCTACACCTTC
TRBJ1-2	-	TRBV20-1	few	CSARAGTTANYGYTF	TGCAGTGCTAGGGCCGGGACAACTGCTAACTATGGCTACACCTTC
TRBJ2-1	TRBD2	TRBV7-8	-	CASSLIAGSSYNERFF	TGTGCCAGCAGCTTAATAGCGGGGAGCTCCTACAATGAGCGGTTCTTC
TRBJ1-1	-	TRBV20-1	-	CSAKKQSNTEAFF	TGCAGTGCTAAAAAACAGAGTAACACTGAAGCTTTCTTT
TRBJ1-5	-	TRBV4-2	-	CASSQGLELTRNQPQHF	TGTGCCAGCAGCCAAGGGCTCGAACTCACAAGAAATCAGCCCCAGCATTTT
TRBJ2-1	-	TRBV7-7	-	CASSGEGGLNGNEQLF	TGTGCCAGCAGCGGAGAGGGGGGGCTAAACGGGAATGAGCAGCTCTTC
TRBJ2-1	TRBD2	TRBV7-9	few	CASSWVRGLAPEQFF	TGTGCCAGCAGCTGGGTCCGAGGACTAGCGCCTGAGCAGTTCTTC
TRBJ1-1	-	TRBV20-1	-	CRGPTDSINTEAFF	TGCAGAGGGCCAACAGACTCCATTAACACTGAAGCTTTCTTT